These T cell receptor beta chains were read from a single sample in a study of T-cell memory formation after mild COVID-19. Each CDR3 protein is one row after TCRdb ran MiXCR on the 5' RACE reads. The sample has about 160,000 distinct CDR3 sequences; 25% to 40% are singletons. The sequenced material came from PBMCs or a T cell subset sorted from them (not recorded which). The origin of the receptors is an adult woman who had mild COVID-19 (a few samples of this study predate the infection). Cell type and time point are not known. CDR3s include the opening cysteine and the closing phenylalanine or tryptophan. Each record gives: J gene, D gene, V gene, clone size, CDR3 protein, CDR3 DNA. The D gene is left open where the match is weak. Only part of the rows carry a size: once, few, many, or a class if the clone is expanded.

>TRBJ2-3|-|TRBV5-1|-
CASSYAQSGDTQYF
TGCGCCAGCAGCTACGCCCAATCCGGAGATACGCAGTATTTT
>TRBJ2-7|-|TRBV12-3/TRBV12-4|many
CASSSPASYEQYF
TGTGCCAGCAGTTCACCCGCTTCCTACGAGCAGTACTTC
>TRBJ2-3|TRBD2|TRBV11-2|-
CASSLGPSGSDTQYF
TGTGCCAGCAGCTTAGGTCCTAGCGGGAGCGATACGCAGTATTTT
>TRBJ2-3|TRBD2|TRBV7-8|few
CASSSSGGASSTDTQYF
TGTGCCAGCAGCTCGAGCGGGGGAGCGTCTAGCACAGATACGCAGTATTTT
>TRBJ2-6|TRBD1|TRBV19|once
CASSRGQGASGANVLTF
TGTGCCAGTAGTAGAGGACAGGGGGCTTCTGGGGCCAACGTCCTGACTTTC
>TRBJ1-6|TRBD1|TRBV20-1|few
CSATEGALVNSPLHF
TGCAGTGCTACCGAGGGGGCATTAGTGAATTCACCCCTCCACTTT
>TRBJ2-1|TRBD2|TRBV20-1|-
CSARTGGDEQFF
TGCAGTGCTAGAACTGGGGGGGATGAGCAGTTCTTC
>TRBJ1-2|TRBD1|TRBV25-1|-
CASLDREDYGYTF
TGTGCCAGCCTGGACAGGGAGGACTATGGCTACACCTTC
>TRBJ2-5|TRBD1|TRBV7-9|few
CASSPGTGLQETQYF
TGTGCCAGCAGCCCTGGGACAGGCCTCCAAGAGACCCAGTACTTC
>TRBJ2-1|TRBD2|TRBV11-2|-
CASSFPSGGQYNEQFF
TGTGCCAGCAGCTTCCCTAGCGGGGGGCAATACAATGAGCAGTTCTTC
>TRBJ1-2|-|TRBV18|few
CASSPTDSYTF
TGTGCCAGCTCACCCACTGACAGCTACACCTTC
>TRBJ2-2|TRBD1|TRBV3-1|-
CASTDRGNNGELFF
TGTGCCAGCACCGACAGGGGAAATAACGGGGAGCTGTTTTTT
>TRBJ1-5|-|TRBV12-3/TRBV12-4|-
CASSFGNQPQHF
TGTGCCAGCAGTTTCGGAAATCAGCCCCAGCATTTT
>TRBJ1-1|-|TRBV10-3|-
CAIRYRDGGTEAFF
TGTGCCATACGATACAGGGATGGGGGCACTGAAGCTTTCTTT
>TRBJ1-4|-|TRBV7-3|-
CASSYLTGYVGVGEKLFF
TGTGCCAGCAGCTATCTGACAGGCTACGTGGGGGTAGGAGAAAAACTGTTTTTT
>TRBJ1-1|TRBD1|TRBV5-1|few
CASSLGDREALVNTEAFF
TGCGCCAGCAGCTTGGGCGACAGGGAAGCTTTGGTGAACACTGAAGCTTTCTTT
>TRBJ2-3|-|TRBV4-1|-
CASSQDLRRGTDTQYF
TGCGCCAGCAGCCAAGATCTTCGGCGGGGCACAGATACGCAGTATTTT
>TRBJ2-3|TRBD2|TRBV6-5|few
CASSYSSLAGGSDTQYF
TGTGCCAGCAGTTACTCGAGTCTGGCGGGAGGATCAGATACGCAGTATTTT
>TRBJ1-1|TRBD1|TRBV13|-
CASSFRGQVNTEAFF
TGTGCCAGCAGCTTCAGGGGACAGGTGAACACTGAAGCTTTCTTT
>TRBJ1-1|-|TRBV7-9|-
CASSLARLGGRLILNTEAFF
TGTGCCAGCAGCTTAGCCCGGCTGGGCGGGAGACTTATTTTGAACACTGAAGCTTTCTTT
>TRBJ2-5|TRBD2|TRBV29-1|-
CSVDVPSGTKETQYF
TGCAGCGTTGACGTGCCTAGCGGGACCAAAGAGACCCAGTACTTC
>TRBJ2-7|-|TRBV24-1|-
CATSEGASRAREQYF
TGTGCCACCAGTGAAGGGGCCTCAAGGGCGCGGGAGCAGTACTTC
>TRBJ1-1|TRBD1|TRBV5-1|-
CASSVTGEVEAFF
TGCGCCAGCAGCGTAACAGGGGAGGTTGAAGCTTTCTTT
>TRBJ2-3|-|TRBV7-3|-
CASSLEGGPGDTQYF
TGTGCCAGCAGCTTAGAGGGGGGGCCCGGAGATACGCAGTATTTT
>TRBJ2-5|-|TRBV20-1|few
CSAISYEDVQETQYF
TGCAGTGCTATCTCGTACGAGGACGTCCAAGAGACCCAGTACTTC
>TRBJ2-3|-|TRBV7-9|-
CASSSPGHSTDTQYF
TGTGCCAGCAGCTCGCCGGGACACAGCACAGATACGCAGTATTTT
>TRBJ2-3|-|TRBV7-2|few
CASSLARTQYF
TGTGCCAGCAGCTTAGCTAGAACGCAGTATTTT
>TRBJ1-6|TRBD1|TRBV20-1|-
CSARVGASTGDYNSPLHF
TGCAGTGCTAGAGTTGGGGCATCCACAGGGGACTATAATTCACCCCTCCACTTT
>TRBJ1-6|-|TRBV3-1|-
CASSQDSIYNSPLHF
TGTGCCAGCAGCCAAGACAGTATCTATAATTCACCCCTCCACTTT
>TRBJ2-3|TRBD1|TRBV5-1|few
CASSLGDRGTDTQYF
TGCGCCAGCAGCTTAGGCGACAGGGGTACAGATACGCAGTATTTT
>TRBJ2-5|TRBD2|TRBV12-3/TRBV12-4|-
CASSLGLDRAQYF
TGTGCCAGCAGTCTCGGACTAGACCGGGCCCAGTACTTC
>TRBJ2-3|-|TRBV20-1|-
CSARGQGTDTQYF
TGCAGTGCTAGAGGTCAGGGTACAGATACGCAGTATTTT